The T cell receptor (beta chain) described here comes from a study of cytomegalovirus exposure and HLA in healthy donors. The CDR3 runs to 14 residues. The germline gives CDR1 MNHEY, CDR2 SVGAGI. V dropped 0 bases and J dropped 2 bases, with 8 bases sitting between them. 60 Vbeta and 13 Jbeta primers were used in PCR. TCRdb's table, derived via immunoSEQ multiplex PCR, lists solely in-frame clones and lacks some. The sample carries some 140,000 clones, about four fifths recorded once. Sequenced material: PBMCs. The receptor's source is a young man in good health and CMV-seropositive. The V and J genes are TRBV6-5 and TRBJ2-7; a possible D gene is TRBD1 (6 bases). CDR3 region: CASSYSRTAYEQYF. The CDR3 DNA sequence: TGTGCCAGCAGTTACTCTAGGACAGCCTACGAGCAGTACTTC.